The present entry profiles one T cell receptor (beta chain) with its context. Germline V lookup: CDR1 MNHEY, CDR2 SMNVEV (reference sequence). This CDR3 is 15 amino acids long. After removal of 5 bases from V and 5 bases from J, the junction contained 7 bases not matched to a gene. This sample stems from a study of blood T cell repertoires in COVID-19. Across the whole study: Material from acute and convalescent COVID-19 was sourced from the United States, Italy and Spain. The analysed material was cDNA or gDNA that came from T cells, B-cell-depleted T cells, or PBMCs.

Seattle cases were enrolled at active infection and followed longitudinally. As processed by the authors: Reference gene primer amplification in the assay estimated nucleated cell counts. Generated by immunoSEQ multiplex PCR, the TCRdb table keeps only in-frame clones and is missing some. The V and J calls and clone size were taken over from that table, and D and trimming were inferred from the DNA. The sample lists roughly 160,000 clones, more than 75% occurring once. The chain links TRBV27 to TRBJ2-7, with TRBD1 matching 12 bases. Sequenced sample: peripheral blood. This TCR was recovered from a man aged 18 to 30 with COVID-19, enrolled during active disease. CDR3 in amino acids: CASSRAGTGGNEQYF. The CDR3 DNA reads TGTGCCAGCAGTCGGGCCGGGACAGGGGGCAACGAGCAGTACTTC.